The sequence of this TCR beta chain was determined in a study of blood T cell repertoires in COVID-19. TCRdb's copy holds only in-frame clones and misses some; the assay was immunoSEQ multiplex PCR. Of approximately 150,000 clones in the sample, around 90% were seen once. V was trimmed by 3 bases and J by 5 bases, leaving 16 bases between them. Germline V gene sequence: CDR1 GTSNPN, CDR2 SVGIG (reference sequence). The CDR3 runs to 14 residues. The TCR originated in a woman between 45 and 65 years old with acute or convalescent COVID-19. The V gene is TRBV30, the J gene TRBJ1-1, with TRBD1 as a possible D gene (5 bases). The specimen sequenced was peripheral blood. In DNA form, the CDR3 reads TGTGCCTGGAGCCGATTTAGGGGAGGAACTGAAGCTTTCTTT. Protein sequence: CAWSRFRGGTEAFF.